A selection of T cell receptor beta chains follows, all from one sample in a study of control samples from healthy donors and cancer patients. The assay was immunoSEQ multiplex PCR, and TCRdb's table has in-frame clones only and misses some. The data show fewer than 200,000 clones, around 90% seen once. Sequenced material: blood. The receptor set was obtained from a man aged 30 to 39 in good health. Both conserved end residues are part of each CDR3. The D gene is left open where the match is weak. Where a row states a size, it is once, few, many or the class of an expanded clone; other rows omit it.

TGTGCCAGCAGCCCTGGGCCCACCAATGAGCAGTTCTTC	CASSPGPTNEQFF	once	TRBJ2-1	TRBV4-2	NA
TGTGCCAGCAGCCCTCGGGGGGGAGTGAACACCGGGGAGCTGTTTTTT	CASSPRGGVNTGELFF	NA	TRBJ2-2	TRBV14	TRBD2
TGTGCCTGGCATACTCTTAACTATGGCTACACCTTC	CAWHTLNYGYTF	once	TRBJ1-2	TRBV30	NA
TGTGCCAGCAGCTTAGCGGAACCGTACTATGGCTACACCTTC	CASSLAEPYYGYTF	NA	TRBJ1-2	TRBV7-9	NA
TGTGCCAGCAGTTTTGGGACTCGGGCTGGTGAGCAGTTCTTC	CASSFGTRAGEQFF	NA	TRBJ2-1	TRBV27	NA
TGTGCCAGCAGTCCTGGACTAGACCCTATTACCTACGAGCAGTACTTC	CASSPGLDPITYEQYF	NA	TRBJ2-7	TRBV7-8	TRBD2
TGTGCCAGCATAACGGGACAGGGGAAAAACGAGCAGTACTTC	CASITGQGKNEQYF	NA	TRBJ2-7	TRBV2	TRBD1
TGTGCCAGCAGTCCGTACGTGGGAGAAAAACTGTTTTTT	CASSPYVGEKLFF	NA	TRBJ1-4	TRBV28	NA
TGTGCCAGCACCCCCCTCGGGCAGGATCAGCCCCAGCATTTT	CASTPLGQDQPQHF	NA	TRBJ1-5	TRBV7-9	NA
TGCAGCGTTGTTCGTGGGTGGCAGCCCCAGCATTTT	CSVVRGWQPQHF	once	TRBJ1-5	TRBV29-1	NA
TGCGCCAGCAGCCGCTCGACAGGGACGAGCAATCAGCCCCAGCATTTT	CASSRSTGTSNQPQHF	once	TRBJ1-5	TRBV4-1	TRBD1
TGCGCCAGCAGCTTGGCCTCAGGGACTGAAGCTTTCTTT	CASSLASGTEAFF	NA	TRBJ1-1	TRBV5-1	NA
TGCGCCAGCAGCCTCGCCGTTGAGTTTGAGCAGTTCTTC	CASSLAVEFEQFF	NA	TRBJ2-1	TRBV4-1	NA
TGTGCCAGCAGTAGGGATGGAAAACTGTTTTTT	CASSRDGKLFF	NA	TRBJ1-4	TRBV28	NA
TGTGCCAGTAGGGCATCCGGGTCCGCCGGGGAGCTGTTTTTT	CASRASGSAGELFF	few	TRBJ2-2	TRBV19	NA
TGTGCCAGCAGCCAAGAGGGATCACCCCTCCACTTT	CASSQEGSPLHF	once	TRBJ1-6	TRBV3-1/TRBV3-2	NA
TGCAGTGCTAGCGGCACAGATACGCAGTATTTT	CSASGTDTQYF	NA	TRBJ2-3	TRBV20-1	NA
TGTGCCAGCTCGAACAGGCAACAGGGCCAGCAGCCCCAGCATTTT	CASSNRQQGQQPQHF	NA	TRBJ1-5	TRBV27	NA
TGTGCCAGCAGCTTGACAGGACCCGGTTACGAGCAGTACTTC	CASSLTGPGYEQYF	NA	TRBJ2-7	TRBV6-2/TRBV6-3	NA
TGTGCCAGCAGCTTAGTTGCCGATCAGCCCCAGCATTTT	CASSLVADQPQHF	NA	TRBJ1-5	TRBV7-9	NA
TGTGCCAGCAGTCCCCCGGGACAGGGGTCGCAGTATTTT	CASSPPGQGSQYF	NA	TRBJ2-3	TRBV6-5	TRBD1
TGCGCCAGCAGCGGGACAGGGGTCCACGAGCAGTACTTC	CASSGTGVHEQYF	NA	TRBJ2-7	TRBV5-1	TRBD1
TGTGCCAGCGGGACCGGGTCCTTTGGCTACACCTTC	CASGTGSFGYTF	NA	TRBJ1-2	TRBV28	NA
TGTGCCAGCAGCTCCCAGGAGGGCACTGAAGCTTTCTTT	CASSSQEGTEAFF	NA	TRBJ1-1	TRBV6-6	NA
TGTGCCAGCAGTGAACCCAGGGTTACCACCGGGGAGCTGTTTTTT	CASSEPRVTTGELFF	few	TRBJ2-2	TRBV6-1	NA
TGTGCCAGCAGTTGGGTTGCGACGAAGAACACTGAAGCTTTCTTT	CASSWVATKNTEAFF	NA	TRBJ1-1	TRBV7-2	NA
TGCGCCAGCACCCCCGTGAACCCCAAAGAAAGAGAGACCCAGTACTTC	CASTPVNPKERETQYF	NA	TRBJ2-5	TRBV10-1	NA